Listed here are 18 T cell receptor beta chains from one sample, sequenced in a study of blood T cell repertoires in COVID-19 (TCRdb year 2020). Libraries came from the immunoSEQ multiplex PCR assay. Held by TCRdb, this immuneACCESS table contains in-frame sequences only and omits some clones. Under half of the omission traces to an unresolved V gene where checked; the cause of the rest is unknown. This sample comprises about 230,000 clones, over 70% of them detected only once. Around 8% of the sample belongs to the ten largest clones. Sequenced material: peripheral blood. Receptor source: an elderly woman with acute or convalescent COVID-19.

The chain joins TRBV6-1 to TRBJ1-6, with 8 positions matching TRBD1. CDR1 is MNHNS, CDR2 SASEGT, per germline. The CDR3 length is 16 residues. J lost 9 bases, V lost 3 bases, and 10 bases had no gene match. The CDR3 here is CASSEGTGGVFSPLHF. The CDR3 DNA reads TGTGCCAGCAGTGAGGGAACAGGGGGTGTTTTTTCACCCCTCCACTTT.

This clone was detected only a few times. This chain links TRBV20-1 with TRBJ2-7; D gene ambiguous. The CDR3 runs 11 residues. V lost 3 bases, J lost 6 bases, and 9 bases lay in between. The germline gives CDR1 DFQATT, CDR2 SNEGSKA (reference sequence). In nucleotides, the CDR3 is TGCAGTGCTAGTGTCGGGTCCGAGCAGTACTTC. It specifies CSASVGSEQYF.

This rearrangement joins TRBV7-7 to TRBJ2-2, with D unclear. Germline V CDR1 and CDR2: SSHAT, FNYEAQ (reference sequence). The V end lost 4 bases, the J end lost 1 base, and 10 bases lay between the germline ends. The CDR3 contains 15 residues. CDR3 nucleotides: TGTGCCAGCAGCTCGCGTACTGGGAACACCGGGGAGCTGTTTTTT. Amino acids: CASSSRTGNTGELFF.

This clone has a handful of counts. The chain carries TRBV6-5 and TRBJ2-7; TRBD2 agrees at 14 bases. CDR1 is MNHEY and CDR2 is SVGAGI in the germline V gene. The CDR3 extends over 15 amino acids. V was pared by 6 bases and J by 9 bases, with 10 bases of the junction left unmatched. CDR3 sequence: CASSPGGLAGVVQYF. The CDR3 DNA reads as TGTGCCAGCAGCCCCGGGGGACTAGCGGGGGTTGTGCAGTACTTC.

This rearrangement joins TRBV19 to TRBJ2-6; tentative D call: TRBD1 (6 bases). The CDR3 is 15 amino acids. The V gene lost 7 bases and the J gene lost 4 bases, with 14 bases spanning the gap. Germline V gives CDR1 LNHDA, CDR2 SQIVND (reference sequence). The CDR3: CASNWAGVGANVLTF. Here the CDR3 DNA reads TGTGCCAGTAACTGGGCAGGGGTGGGGGCCAACGTCCTGACTTTC. Variable domain in full (rest from reference TRBV19 and TRBJ2-6): DGGITQSPKYLFRKEGQNVTLSCEQNLNHDAMYWYRQDPGQGLRLIYYSQIVNDFQKGDIAEGYSVSREKKESFPLTVTSAQKNPTAFYLCASNWAGVGANVLTFGAGSRLTVL.

This rearrangement joins TRBV12-5 to TRBJ2-5; the match to TRBD1 covers 8 bases. V was pared by 7 bases and J by 5 bases, with 12 bases of the junction left unmatched. The germline CDR1 and CDR2 sequences are LGHNT and FRNRAP. The CDR3 runs 15 residues. The CDR3 nucleotides read TGTGCTAGTGCCCCCGCAGGGGGCGGAAGGGAGACCCAGTACTTC. Encoded protein: CASAPAGGGRETQYF.

The gene calls are TRBV18 and TRBJ2-7, with TRBD1 matching 8 bases. Germline V gene sequence: CDR1 KGHSH, CDR2 LQKENI. The CDR3 totals 14 residues. V lost 3 bases to trimming and J lost 5 bases; unmatched junction nucleotides: 6. CDR3 nucleotides: TGTGCCAGCTCACCCCCGACAGGGGCGAACGAGCAGTACTTC. Translated: CASSPPTGANEQYF.

The chain recombines TRBV10-2 with TRBJ2-7; 11 positions match TRBD1. V lost 6 bases and J lost 1; bases outside the gene matches: 5. Per the germline V gene, CDR1 is WSHSY and CDR2 is SAAADI. This CDR3 comprises 15 residues. The CDR3 loop is CASSLGQGGSYEQYF. The CDR3 coding sequence is TGCGCCAGCAGCCTGGGACAGGGGGGGTCCTACGAGCAGTACTTC.

This chain links TRBV5-1 with TRBJ2-3; D is unclear. Trimming took 1 base from V and 0 from J, leaving 6 bases between them. The V gene's germline CDR1 is SGHRS and CDR2 YFSETQ. The CDR3 extends over 14 amino acids. CDR3 sequence reads: CASSLPSSTDTQYF. CDR3 coding DNA: TGCGCCAGCAGCTTGCCCTCTAGCACAGATACGCAGTATTTT. The full variable domain, its missing parts supplied by reference TRBV5-1 and TRBJ2-3, is KAGVTQTPRYLIKTRGQQVTLSCSPISGHRSVSWYQQTPGQGLQFLFEYFSETQRNKGNFPGRFSGRQFSNSRSEMNVSTLELGDSALYLCASSLPSSTDTQYFGPGTRLTVL.

This clone was picked up a small number of times. CDR3 sequence: CASSSGTLTGVYGYTF. The CDR3 DNA sequence: TGTGCCAGCAGCTCCGGGACGTTGACAGGGGTCTATGGCTACACCTTC. The chain couples TRBV7-9 to TRBJ1-2, with 8 bases that match TRBD1. Per the germline V gene, CDR1 is SEHNR and CDR2 is FQNEAQ (reference sequence). The CDR3 is 16 amino acids. J was trimmed by 4 bases and V by 4 bases; bases with no gene match: 11.

This chain uses TRBV5-1 with TRBJ1-5; 9 bases line up with TRBD1. This CDR3 has 19 amino acids. Germline CDR1 SGHRS, CDR2 YFSETQ. Trimming at V came to 2 bases and at J to 0 bases, leaving 12 bases not matched to a gene. The CDR3 reads CASSFSGTGKEYSNQPQHF. The CDR3 region has the DNA TGCGCCAGCAGCTTTTCCGGGACAGGGAAAGAATATAGCAATCAGCCCCAGCATTTT.

V and J are TRBV11-3 and TRBJ1-5; D perhaps matches TRBD1 (5 bases). The V gene lost 1 base and the J gene lost 1 base, with 17 bases spanning the gap. Germline CDR1 SGHNT, CDR2 YENEEA. The CDR3 extends over 18 amino acids. The CDR3 DNA sequence: TGTGCCAGCAGCTTAGGGTATACAAGGGACTGGAGCAATCAGCCCCAGCATTTT. Translating it yields CASSLGYTRDWSNQPQHF.

The chain links TRBV18 to TRBJ1-3; TRBD1 matches at 7 bases. V dropped 0 bases and J dropped 0; count of bases not matched to a gene: 5. The CDR3 length is 17 residues. The germline V gene encodes CDR1 KGHSH and CDR2 LQKENI. The DNA for the CDR3 is TGTGCCAGCTCACCACCGTCGGGACAGATCTCTGGAAACACCATATATTTT. This gives the protein CASSPPSGQISGNTIYF.

This clone appeared once. The V gene is TRBV6-5, the J gene TRBJ1-1, with TRBD1 identical over 7 bases. Germline V gene sequence: CDR1 MNHEY, CDR2 SVGAGI. The CDR3 sequence is 13 residues long. With V trimmed by 6 bases and J by 4 bases, 5 bases remained unmatched. The DNA of the CDR3 is TGTGCCAGCAGATCAGGGGGGTCCACTGAAGCTTTCTTT. It translates to CASRSGGSTEAFF.

This clone was counted only a few times. The V and J genes are TRBV30 and TRBJ2-7; D perhaps matches TRBD1 (6 bases). Trimming took 3 bases from V and 1 from J, leaving 13 bases between them. Germline CDR1 reads GTSNPN; CDR2 reads SVGIG (reference sequence). This CDR3 has 14 residues. The CDR3 loop reads CAWRIGTRSYEQYF. In DNA, the CDR3 is TGTGCCTGGAGAATCGGGACACGATCCTACGAGCAGTACTTC. Full variable domain (missing parts from reference TRBV30 and TRBJ2-7): SQTIHQWPATLVQPVGSPLSLECTVEGTSNPNLYWYRQAAGRGLQLLFYSVGIGQISSEVPQNLSASRPQDRQFILSSKKLLLSDSGFYLCAWRIGTRSYEQYFGPGTRLTVT.

The count of this clone is one. V and J are TRBV29-1 and TRBJ2-7; D uncertain. V was pared by 3 bases and J by 0 bases, with 12 bases between. CDR3 length: 14 residues. Germline V gene sequence: CDR1 SQVTM, CDR2 ANQGSEA. The CDR3 region has the DNA TGCAGCGTTGATTGGCAGGTCCACTCCTACGAGCAGTACTTC. Residues: CSVDWQVHSYEQYF.

This chain joins TRBV4-1 and TRBJ2-7; a possible D gene is TRBD2 (6 bases). Trimming cost V 1 base and J 2 bases, with 12 bases left between them. The CDR3 sequence is 15 residues long. The germline gives CDR1 MGHRA, CDR2 YSYEKL. CDR3 amino acids: CASSQVGTGPYEQYF. Written as DNA, the CDR3 is TGCGCCAGCAGCCAAGTGGGGACTGGTCCCTACGAGCAGTACTTC.

This clone occurred once. This chain connects TRBV29-1 to TRBJ1-6; 9 nucleotides line up with TRBD1. The CDR3 totals 16 residues. V dropped 4 bases and J dropped 1; count of bases not matched to a gene: 5. Per germline, CDR1 SQVTM and CDR2 ANQGSEA. The CDR3 DNA is TGCAGCGTTGCTGGACAGGGGCCATCCTATAATTCACCCCTCCACTTT. It specifies CSVAGQGPSYNSPLHF.